These 8 T cell receptor beta chains came from one sample sequenced in a study of T cell responses to AZD1222 COVID-19 vaccine (dated by TCRdb to about 2021). The label giving this sample's time point can be read as: baseline before first vaccination. Library construction relied on the immunoSEQ multiplex PCR assay. Not all clones reach the TCRdb copy of this immuneACCESS table, which keeps in-frame sequences only. Checked studies attribute under half of the gap to unresolved V genes and leave the rest unexplained. This sample comprises about 140,000 clones, roughly 90% of them detected only once. Of the sample, roughly 2% falls within the top ten clones. Sequencing was performed on peripheral blood, taken on day 0 of AZD1222 vaccination. Source of these receptors: an adult in good health.

The chain is built from TRBV4-3 and TRBJ1-2; 10 nucleotides line up with TRBD1. The CDR3 totals 16 residues. V was pared by 4 bases and J by 3 bases, with 8 bases of the junction left unmatched. Germline V gene lookup returns CDR1 LGHNA and CDR2 YSLEER. CDR3 in DNA: TGCGCCAGCAGCCTTACGGGGACAGGGGAGGACTATGGCTACACCTTC. It is translated as CASSLTGTGEDYGYTF.

This clone is a singleton in its sample. The CDR3 DNA is TGTGCCAGCAGTTACCGGGACAGGGGAACCTACGAGCAGTACTTC. Its protein product is CASSYRDRGTYEQYF. The rearrangement joins TRBV6-5 to TRBJ2-7; TRBD1 matches at 10 bases. This CDR3 contains 15 residues. V lost 2 bases to trimming and J lost 2 bases; unmatched junction nucleotides: 3. Germline CDR1 is MNHEY and CDR2 is SVGAGI.

V and J are TRBV2 and TRBJ2-1; 7 positions match TRBD2. Germline CDR1 SNHLY, CDR2 FYNNEI. CDR3 length: 15 residues. V was pared by 2 bases and J by 5 bases, with 6 bases of the junction left unmatched. CDR3 protein: CASSEPWAGDNEQFF. As DNA, the CDR3 is TGTGCCAGCAGTGAACCGTGGGCGGGAGACAATGAGCAGTTCTTC. Together with reference TRBV2 and TRBJ2-1, the CDR3 gives the full variable domain: EPEVTQTPSHQVTQMGQEVILRCVPISNHLYFYWYRQILGQKVEFLVSFYNNEISEKSEIFDDQFSVERPDGSNFTLKIRSTKLEDSAMYFCASSEPWAGDNEQFFGPGTRLTVL.

The CDR3 bases are TGCAGCGTTGTGGGGAGGGGATCCTACGAGCAGTACTTC. Amino acid sequence: CSVVGRGSYEQYF. The chain has TRBV29-1 and TRBJ2-7, with 7 bases aligning to TRBD2. Losses at the gene ends were 4 bases for V and 1 base for J; bases not matched to a gene: 4. The CDR3 is made up of 13 amino acids. Germline-derived CDR1 and CDR2 are SQVTM and ANQGSEA.

V usage is TRBV6-5 and J usage is TRBJ1-1, with TRBD1 matching over 7 bases. This CDR3 spans 14 amino acids. With 5 bases clipped from V and 5 bases from J, the junction kept 8 bases outside the gene matches. The germline V gene has CDR1 MNHEY and CDR2 SVGAGI. In DNA, the CDR3 is TGTGCCAGCAGTCTTGACAGGGTCGTGACTGAAGCTTTCTTT. This sequence encodes CASSLDRVVTEAFF.

V usage is TRBV19 and J usage is TRBJ1-5; a weak D match, TRBD1 (6 bases). Germline CDR1 reads LNHDA; CDR2 reads SQIVND (reference sequence). The CDR3 has 15 amino acids. The V gene lost 3 bases and the J gene lost 6 bases, with 15 bases spanning the gap. The CDR3 region is CASSIGGGVGQPQHF. The CDR3 DNA reads TGTGCCAGTAGTATCGGAGGGGGAGTAGGTCAGCCCCAGCATTTT.

The rearrangement uses TRBV27 and TRBJ2-1, with D unresolved. In germline, CDR1 is MNHEY, CDR2 SMNVEV (reference sequence). This CDR3 contains 12 residues. V was trimmed by 2 bases and J by 7 bases, leaving 6 bases between them. The CDR3 bases are TGTGCCAGCAGTTTAGGCCAGAATGAGCAGTTCTTC. This gives the protein CASSLGQNEQFF.

V usage is TRBV30 and J usage is TRBJ1-5; 8 bases agree with TRBD1. CDR3 size: 13 residues. CDR1 GTSNPN and CDR2 SVGIG come from the germline V gene (reference sequence). V lost 5 bases, J lost 5 bases, and 5 bases stayed unmatched. The CDR3 here is CAWCPTGDQPQHF. The CDR3 bases are TGTGCCTGGTGCCCGACAGGGGATCAGCCCCAGCATTTT.